The T cell receptor beta chain under discussion was sequenced for a study of cytomegalovirus exposure and HLA in healthy donors (dated 2017 in TCRdb). In terms of the full investigation: An earlier analysis of 587 of the donors reported over 250 Gb of sequence data and 90 million to 120 million unique TCR beta sequences obtained from 180 million or so T cells. On average, around 230,000 unique TCR beta nucleotide sequences were sequenced per donor among 350 to 400 genotyped donors of the cohort, with roughly 20% of those sequences being non-productive. The genetic ancestry cluster associated with self-reported Caucasian donors included 70% to 85% of the roughly 380 genotyped donors. All discovery cohort repertoires had been generated on a single sequencing platform. In a later analysis, previously published TCR beta repertoires from 600 to 850 donors were re-analyzed and high-resolution HLA genotyping was added so that TCR occurrence patterns could be studied. The study profiled the T cell repertoires of hundreds of subjects by immunosequencing and related them to cytomegalovirus serostatus. Typing coverage varied by locus: roughly 620-640 donors for A, B, C, DRB1 and DQB1; around 560 for DQA1; some 610 for DPA1; 450 to 480 for DPB1. High-throughput TCR immunosequencing, statistical association of individual TCRs with disease status, and machine learning were combined to predict cytomegalovirus infection status. To decide whether each TCR beta V gene segment behaved as functional or pseudogenic, an earlier analysis of approximately 590 of the donors relied on high-throughput TCR beta sequencing. Four to six DR-DQ haplotypes were handled as single units for association and clustering, since linkage in the cohort was strong. The aim of the study was to test whether cataloging public T cell receptors could identify signatures of past pathogen exposure. Besides the first cohort of roughly 640 subjects, a separate validation cohort made up of 95 to 150 different subjects was used. Rather than using new phenotypic data, the later analysis identified candidate immune exposures from TCR beta sequences and from how often those sequences occurred across donors. Donor age, sex, ethnicity and CMV serostatus were collected together with the repertoire data. Approximately 310 gigabases of sequencing data and tens of millions of unique TCR sequences were included in an early release covering about 700 HLA-typed donors. HLA typing included class I and class II loci at four-digit resolution. A later genetic analysis used genome-wide SNP genotypes for about 65% of the 666 donors, treating that subset as a discovery cohort.

Details on this clone: Its antigen specificity is not known. Base qualities were left out, and no much larger clone turns up one base away.

Here is what the overall study found, with its caveats: The presence/absence analyses assumed that sequencing depth was roughly uniform across donors, and that assumption may not be true. Linkage disequilibrium might explain the correlated functional status among segregating V segments, but an unknown experimental factor could not be ruled out. Broadly in line with IMGT annotations, most TCR beta V segments showed up in productive rearrangements about 90% or about 30% of the time in an earlier analysis of 587 of the donors. Because the 87-base-pair reads could not distinguish some IMGT-functional V segments, including TRBV6-2 and TRBV6-3, those segments were excluded. The study listed 150 to 200 TCR beta chains as associated with cytomegalovirus. A group of highly shared sequence variants was considered likely to be a technical artifact of the sequencing pipeline. Assigning TCR associations to individual alleles was difficult when HLA alleles, especially DR and DQ, strongly co-occurred. According to a later analysis, TCR association rates differed among HLA loci, with DRB1 alleles showing the most associated TCRs and HLA-C alleles showing the fewest. Because counts were too low, 15 to 20 rarely observed V segments, including chromosome 9 orphons, were left out of the earlier analysis of 587 of the donors. Several of the top co-occurrence clusters appeared to be linked to parvovirus B19, influenza, CMV and Epstein-Barr virus, according to a later analysis. Because some donors lacked HLA typing at each locus, the association tests relied only on the typed subset. In a later analysis, 15,000 to 20,000 TCR beta sequences were associated with specific HLA alleles at a false discovery rate of 0.05. According to a later genetic analysis, donors in an Asian-associated ancestry cluster had fewer N-insertions in productive TCRs than the approximately 670-donor mean. The classifier was reported to diagnose cytomegalovirus status with high specificity and sensitivity in both the original and validation cohorts. In vitro tests confirmed that a few of the cytomegalovirus-associated TCR beta chains recognize cytomegalovirus antigens. V-gene and J-gene trimming of TCR beta chains was associated with a missense DCLRE1C variant in a later genetic analysis, and the association was replicated in an independent cohort. Most CMV-associated TCR beta chains appeared to be HLA-restricted in a later analysis, and the HLA associations seemed to be driven largely by CMV exposure. Most TCR sequences were seen in very few donors, while some public TCRs were found in many individuals. Compared with equally common non-associated chains, HLA-associated TCR beta chains in a later analysis were more clonally expanded and had lower generation probabilities. Only TCR beta chains were sequenced in this cohort, and the absence of alpha or paired-chain data limited detectable features. Immune exposure information for the cohort was limited to CMV serostatus. It was suggested by the authors that the approach could potentially be generalized to other disease states and immunological phenotypes. A further reported finding was that TCR beta sequences accurately predicted the HLA-A and HLA-B alleles for most subjects in the first cohort.

CDR1 ENHRY and CDR2 SYGVKD are derived from the germline V gene. The CDR3 holds 14 amino acids from the cysteine to the phenylalanine. The entry retains the CDR3 DNA only, 42 bases that are in frame from base 1. Ends trimmed: V by 10 bases, J by 1 base; bases unmatched to a gene: 9. Libraries were prepared through the immunoSEQ multiplex PCR assay. For the multiplex PCR, a mixture combining 60 forward primers for TCR Vbeta segments and 13 reverse primers for TCR Jbeta segments was used. The CDR3 region of rearranged TCR beta genes was amplified from genomic DNA with a multiplex PCR assay. On the Illumina HiSeq System, the amplified TCR beta libraries were sequenced as 87-base-pair reads. In the paper's pipeline: A later analysis tallied roughly 80 million unique TCR beta chains across the 650 to 750 repertoires, and some 10 million of those chains were shared by two or more donors. Raw reads were error-corrected and collapsed into unique sequences with a nearest-neighbor algorithm that merged closely related sequences to remove PCR and sequencing errors. V, D and J gene segments were assigned by aligning CDR3 sequences to IMGT reference sequences. For a sequence to be retained, at least a six-nucleotide match to both a V gene segment and a J gene segment was required. Rearrangements were called productive when the CDR3 lacked stop codons and stayed in frame with V and J; all others were non-productive. Following IMGT convention, CDR3 was defined as the stretch from the second conserved V-encoded cysteine to the conserved J-encoded phenylalanine. The earlier analysis of 500 to 600 of the donors excluded sequences that lacked an unambiguous match to a single V gene segment. In an earlier analysis of a few hundred of the donors, V segments were called functional above 56.7% productive rearrangements and were called segregating when the between-donor standard deviation exceeded 5%. A statistical classification framework was built to diagnose cytomegalovirus status from the catalog of TCR beta chain sequences. V and J gene assignment, in a later analysis, came from comparing TCR nucleotide sequences with IMGT/GENE-DB human TR gene sequences. In a later analysis, CDR3 sequences and most-parsimonious VDJ recombination scenarios were assigned using the TCRdist pipeline. A later analysis defined each TCR beta chain by its CDR3 amino acid sequence plus V-gene family, and excluded reads lacking a unique V-gene family. A later analysis removed 450 to 600 highly shared, low-generation-probability nucleotide sequences to deal with suspected cross-contamination and a sequencing artifact. In a later analysis, a clonal expansion index was calculated for each public chain from normalized within-repertoire ranks of inferred template counts. A later analysis computed generation probabilities with a VDJ recombination model fitted to out-of-frame rearrangements, and checked the results against IGoR. Hypergeometric tests were used in a later analysis to score TCR-TCR, TCR-HLA and TCR-CMV co-occurrence, with a repertoire-size bias correction applied to the TCR pairs. In a later analysis, false discovery rates were estimated by permuting HLA or CMV assignments 20 times. In a later analysis, co-occurring TCRs were grouped using DBSCAN, and TCRdist sequence similarity was added for clustering within HLA-allele-positive subsets. Co-occurrence clustering excluded repertoires with fewer than 30,000 or more than 120,000 public chains, plus five with anomalous nucleotide sharing. TCRdb limited this immuneACCESS table to in-frame rearrangements with V and J called. A share of clones is missing; checked studies link under half to unresolved V genes, and the rest is unexplained. V, J and clone size were drawn from that table, and D and trimming were deduced from the DNA. This sample is represented by roughly 120,000 clones; about four fifths of them were singletons. The ten largest make up about 13% of the sample.

In total, 600 or so healthy bone marrow donors made up the cohort. At the time of sampling, every cohort member was nominally healthy, though immune exposures that went unrecorded were likely present. The donor was CMV seropositive and was included in the group of approximately 310 seropositive cohort members. Every donor gave a peripheral blood sample, and the peripheral blood mononuclear cells from that sample were used for TCR beta sequencing. Genomic DNA was extracted from the blood cell samples with the Qiagen DNeasy Blood Extraction Kit. Specimen: PBMCs. This TCR came from a woman in her sixties in good health and CMV-seropositive. The chain joins TRBV10-3 to TRBJ1-1; TRBD1 fits 7 bases in the junction. The DNA reads as follows: TGTGCCAGCCGCCGGGACAGCTCGAACACTGAAGCTTTCTTT. Its protein product is CASRRDSSNTEAFF.